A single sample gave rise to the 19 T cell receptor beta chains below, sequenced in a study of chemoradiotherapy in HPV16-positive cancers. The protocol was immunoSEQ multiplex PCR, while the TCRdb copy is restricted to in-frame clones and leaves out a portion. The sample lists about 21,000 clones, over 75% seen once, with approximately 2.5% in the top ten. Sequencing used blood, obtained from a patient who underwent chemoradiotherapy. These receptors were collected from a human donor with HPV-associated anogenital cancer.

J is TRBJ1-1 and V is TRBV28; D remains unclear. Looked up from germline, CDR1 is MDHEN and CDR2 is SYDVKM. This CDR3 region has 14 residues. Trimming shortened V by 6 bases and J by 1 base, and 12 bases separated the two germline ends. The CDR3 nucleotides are TGTGCCAGCAGGATCCTAGACAAGAACACTGAAGCTTTCTTT. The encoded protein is CASRILDKNTEAFF.

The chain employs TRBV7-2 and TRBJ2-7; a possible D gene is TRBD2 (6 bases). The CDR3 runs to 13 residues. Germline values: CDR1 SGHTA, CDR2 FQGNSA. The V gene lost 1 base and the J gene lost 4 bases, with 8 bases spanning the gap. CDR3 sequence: CASSLGAGYEQYF. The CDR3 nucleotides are TGTGCCAGCAGCTTAGGGGCGGGGTACGAGCAGTACTTC.

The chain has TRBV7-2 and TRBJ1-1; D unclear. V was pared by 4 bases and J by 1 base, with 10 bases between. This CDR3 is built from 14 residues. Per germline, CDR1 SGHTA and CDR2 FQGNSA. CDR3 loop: CASSSVTANTEAFF. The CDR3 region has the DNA TGTGCCAGCAGCTCCGTGACCGCGAACACTGAAGCTTTCTTT.

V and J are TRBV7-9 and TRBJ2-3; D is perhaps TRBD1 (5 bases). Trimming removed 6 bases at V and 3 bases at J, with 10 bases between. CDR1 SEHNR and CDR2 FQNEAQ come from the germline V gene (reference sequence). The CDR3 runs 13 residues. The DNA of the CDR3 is TGTGCCAGCAGACAGGCGGCAACAGATACGCAGTATTTT. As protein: CASRQAATDTQYF.

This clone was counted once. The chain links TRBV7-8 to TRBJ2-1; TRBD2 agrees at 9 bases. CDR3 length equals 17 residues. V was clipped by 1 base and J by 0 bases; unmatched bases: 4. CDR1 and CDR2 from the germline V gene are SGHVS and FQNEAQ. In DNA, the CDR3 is TGTGCCAGCAGCTTAGAGAAAGCGGGGGGCTCCTACAATGAGCAGTTCTTC. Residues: CASSLEKAGGSYNEQFF.

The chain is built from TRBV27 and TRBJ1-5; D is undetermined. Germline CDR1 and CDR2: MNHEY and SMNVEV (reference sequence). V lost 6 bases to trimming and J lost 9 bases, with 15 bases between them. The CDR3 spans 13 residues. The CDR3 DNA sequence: TGTGCCAGCAGACCGCGGGGTTGGGGGCCCCAGCATTTT. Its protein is CASRPRGWGPQHF.

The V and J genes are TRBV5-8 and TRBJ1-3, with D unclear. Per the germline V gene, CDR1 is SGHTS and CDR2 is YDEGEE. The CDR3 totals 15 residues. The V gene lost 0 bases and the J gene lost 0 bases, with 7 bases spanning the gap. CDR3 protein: CASSLEGSSGNTIYF. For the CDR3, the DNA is TGTGCCAGCAGCTTGGAAGGAAGCTCTGGAAACACCATATATTTT.

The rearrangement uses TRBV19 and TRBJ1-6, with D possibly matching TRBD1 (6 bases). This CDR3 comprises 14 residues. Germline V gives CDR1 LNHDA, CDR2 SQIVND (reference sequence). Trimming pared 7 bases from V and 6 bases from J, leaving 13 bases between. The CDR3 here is CASKGDALNSPLHF. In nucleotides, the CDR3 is TGTGCCAGTAAGGGGGATGCACTTAATTCACCCCTCCACTTT. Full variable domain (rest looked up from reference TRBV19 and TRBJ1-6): DGGITQSPKYLFRKEGQNVTLSCEQNLNHDAMYWYRQDPGQGLRLIYYSQIVNDFQKGDIAEGYSVSREKKESFPLTVTSAQKNPTAFYLCASKGDALNSPLHFGNGTRLTVT.

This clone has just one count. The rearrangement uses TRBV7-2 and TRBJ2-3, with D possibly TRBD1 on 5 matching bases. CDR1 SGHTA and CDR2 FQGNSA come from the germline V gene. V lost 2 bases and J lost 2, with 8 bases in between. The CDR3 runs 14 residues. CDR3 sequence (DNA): TGTGCCAGCAGCTTAAGGGGCGACACAGATACGCAGTATTTT. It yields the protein CASSLRGDTDTQYF.

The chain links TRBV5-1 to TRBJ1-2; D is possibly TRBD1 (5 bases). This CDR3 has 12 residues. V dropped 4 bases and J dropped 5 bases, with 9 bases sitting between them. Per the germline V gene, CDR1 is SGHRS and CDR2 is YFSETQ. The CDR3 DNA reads TGCGCCAGCAGCCTAGACAGATATGGCTACACCTTC. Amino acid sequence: CASSLDRYGYTF.

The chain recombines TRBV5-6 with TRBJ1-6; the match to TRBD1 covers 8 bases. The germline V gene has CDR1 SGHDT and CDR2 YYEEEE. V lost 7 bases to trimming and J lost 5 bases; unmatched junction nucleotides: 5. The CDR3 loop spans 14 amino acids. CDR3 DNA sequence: TGTGCCAGCGGAAACAGGGGGGATAATTCACCCCTCCACTTT. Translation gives CASGNRGDNSPLHF.

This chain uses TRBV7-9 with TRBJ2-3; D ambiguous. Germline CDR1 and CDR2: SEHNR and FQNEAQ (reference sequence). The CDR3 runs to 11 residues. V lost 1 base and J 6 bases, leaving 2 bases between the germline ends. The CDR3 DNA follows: TGTGCCAGCAGCTTAGTTGATACGCAGTATTTT. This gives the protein CASSLVDTQYF.

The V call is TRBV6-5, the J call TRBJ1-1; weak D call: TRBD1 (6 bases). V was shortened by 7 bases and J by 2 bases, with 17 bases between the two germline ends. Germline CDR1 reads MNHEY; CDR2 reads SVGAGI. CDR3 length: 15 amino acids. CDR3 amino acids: CASTARGRLNTEAFF. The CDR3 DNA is TGTGCCAGCACAGCCCGGGGGCGATTAAACACTGAAGCTTTCTTT.

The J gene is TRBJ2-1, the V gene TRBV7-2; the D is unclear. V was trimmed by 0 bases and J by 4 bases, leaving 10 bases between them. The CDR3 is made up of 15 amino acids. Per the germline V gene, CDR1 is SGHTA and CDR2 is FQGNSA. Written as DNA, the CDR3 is TGTGCCAGCAGCTTAGCTTTTTCGGAGTACAATGAGCAGTTCTTC. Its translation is CASSLAFSEYNEQFF.

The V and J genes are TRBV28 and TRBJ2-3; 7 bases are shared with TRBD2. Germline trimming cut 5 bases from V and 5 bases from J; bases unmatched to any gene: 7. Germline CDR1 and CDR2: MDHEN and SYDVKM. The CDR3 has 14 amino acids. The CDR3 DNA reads TGTGCCAGCAGTACGGGAGGCGTTTTAGATACGCAGTATTTT. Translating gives CASSTGGVLDTQYF.

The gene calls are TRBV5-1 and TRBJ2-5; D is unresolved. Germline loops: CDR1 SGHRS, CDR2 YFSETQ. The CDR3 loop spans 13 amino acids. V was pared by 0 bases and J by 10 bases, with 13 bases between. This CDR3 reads CASSLVAGRDQYF. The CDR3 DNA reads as TGCGCCAGCAGCTTGGTGGCCGGTAGGGACCAGTACTTC.

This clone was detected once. This CDR3 is CASLDQGAGETQYF. CDR3 coding DNA: TGTGCCAGCCTCGACCAGGGGGCTGGGGAGACCCAGTACTTC. The genes are TRBV28 and TRBJ2-5, with TRBD1 identical over 8 bases. The CDR3 runs to 14 residues. V was pared by 8 bases and J by 5 bases, with 10 bases of the junction left unmatched. The germline V gene encodes CDR1 MDHEN and CDR2 SYDVKM.

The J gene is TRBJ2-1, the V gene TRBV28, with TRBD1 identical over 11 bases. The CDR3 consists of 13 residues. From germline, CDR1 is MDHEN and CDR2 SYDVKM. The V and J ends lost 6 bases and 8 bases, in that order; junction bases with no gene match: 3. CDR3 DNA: TGTGCCAGCAGGGGGACAGGGGGTTATGAGCAGTTCTTC. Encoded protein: CASRGTGGYEQFF.

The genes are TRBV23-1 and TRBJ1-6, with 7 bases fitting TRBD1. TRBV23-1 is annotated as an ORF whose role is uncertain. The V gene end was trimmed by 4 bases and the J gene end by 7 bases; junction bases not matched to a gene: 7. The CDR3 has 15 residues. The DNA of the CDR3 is TGCGCCAGCAGTCGACGACAGGGAGGAAATTCACCCCTCCACTTT. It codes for CASSRRQGGNSPLHF.